One and the same sample provided the 11 T cell receptor beta chains below, sequenced in a study of cytomegalovirus exposure and HLA in healthy donors (TCRdb year 2017). Preparation of the library involved the immunoSEQ multiplex PCR assay. The multiplex PCR relied on a mix of 60 forward primers for TCR Vbeta segments and 13 reverse primers for TCR Jbeta segments. The source is immuneACCESS, and TCRdb retained only in-frame sequences with V and J called. Part of the clones is not carried over; for the studies checked, unresolved V genes explain less than half of this, and the remainder is unexplained. The sample yields some 180,000 clones; roughly 85% were counted once. The ten largest clonotypes hold approximately 4.7% of the sample. The sequencing sample was made of PBMCs. These receptors came from a woman in her twenties or thirties in good health and CMV-seropositive.

V and J are TRBV9 and TRBJ2-2; tentative D call: TRBD2 (5 bases). This CDR3 is 17 amino acids long. The V and J ends lost 3 bases and 2 bases respectively, with 17 bases between them. Germline V gene data show CDR1 as SGDLS and CDR2 as YYNGEE. The CDR3 DNA reads TGTGCCAGCAGCGCACCCCTGTCCGGGGTTAACACCGGGGAGCTGTTTTTT. Its translation is CASSAPLSGVNTGELFF.

The chain couples TRBV5-6 to TRBJ1-6; D remains unclear. Trimming cost V 1 base and J 0 bases, with 11 bases left between them. The CDR3 length is 17 residues. The V gene's germline CDR1 is SGHDT and CDR2 YYEEEE. The CDR3 loop reads CASSLWADLSYNSPLHF. CDR3 bases: TGTGCCAGCAGCTTGTGGGCAGATCTCTCCTATAATTCACCCCTCCACTTT. Variable domain in full (rest from reference TRBV5-6 and TRBJ1-6): DAGVTQSPTHLIKTRGQQVTLRCSPKSGHDTVSWYQQALGQGPQFIFQYYEEEERQRGNFPDRFSGHQFPNYSSELNVNALLLGDSALYLCASSLWADLSYNSPLHFGNGTRLTVT.

The CDR3 is CASSFAIPGVSPGNTIYF. CDR3 sequence (DNA): TGTGCCAGCAGCTTTGCCATCCCAGGGGTAAGCCCTGGAAACACCATATATTTT. The rearrangement links TRBV11-2 to TRBJ1-3; maybe TRBD1 (6 bases). Looked up from germline, CDR1 is SGHAT and CDR2 is FQNNGV. This CDR3 comprises 18 residues. Trimming cost V 3 bases and J 2 bases, with 20 bases left between them.

J is TRBJ2-5 and V is TRBV30; 10 bases match TRBD2. J was trimmed by 4 bases and V by 3 bases; bases with no gene match: 11. CDR3 length equals 16 residues. The germline V gene has CDR1 GTSNPN and CDR2 SVGIG (reference sequence). The CDR3, as DNA: TGTGCCTGGAGCAAAGGAGACCCTAGCGGGAGAGAGACCCAGTACTTC. Amino acids: CAWSKGDPSGRETQYF. Based on the CDR3 plus reference TRBV30 and TRBJ2-5, the full variable domain is SQTIHQWPATLVQPVGSPLSLECTVEGTSNPNLYWYRQAAGRGLQLLFYSVGIGQISSEVPQNLSASRPQDRQFILSSKKLLLSDSGFYLCAWSKGDPSGRETQYFGPGTRLLVL.

The CDR3 sequence is CASYGQGASYEQYF. Written as DNA, the CDR3 is TGTGCCAGCTACGGACAGGGGGCTTCCTACGAGCAGTACTTC. V gene TRBV18 combines with J gene TRBJ2-7; 11 nucleotides align to TRBD1. The CDR3 spans 14 residues. CDR1 KGHSH and CDR2 LQKENI come from the germline V gene. V lost 7 bases, J lost 1 base, and 3 bases stayed unmatched.

Turning to this clone: The DNA is omitted, as the CDR3 cannot be located on it reliably, and the CDR3 follows TCRdb's listing. V and J are TRBV11-2 and TRBJ2-7; TRBD2 is the table's D call and was not checked against the DNA. Germline V gives CDR1 SGHAT, CDR2 FQNNGV. With termini counted, the CDR3 has 13 amino acids. The chain's CDR3 is CASSLDQVASGIF.

V and J are TRBV5-6 and TRBJ2-5, with 10 bases identical to TRBD2. Germline-derived CDR1 and CDR2 are SGHDT and YYEEEE. The CDR3 loop spans 16 amino acids. The ends lost 4 bases at V and 4 bases at J; junction bases unmatched: 10. This CDR3 is CASSLPLAGEGETQYF. For the CDR3, the DNA is TGTGCCAGCAGCCTACCCCTAGCGGGAGAAGGAGAGACCCAGTACTTC. Drawing the rest from reference TRBV5-6 and TRBJ2-5, the complete variable domain is DAGVTQSPTHLIKTRGQQVTLRCSPKSGHDTVSWYQQALGQGPQFIFQYYEEEERQRGNFPDRFSGHQFPNYSSELNVNALLLGDSALYLCASSLPLAGEGETQYFGPGTRLLVL.

The V and J genes are TRBV7-8 and TRBJ1-5, with D tentatively TRBD1 (5 bases). This CDR3 has 16 amino acids. Trimming cost V 4 bases and J 0 bases, with 13 bases left between them. Germline values: CDR1 SGHVS, CDR2 FQNEAQ. The CDR3 sequence: CASSSTGLGSNQPQHF. In DNA, the CDR3 is TGTGCCAGCAGCTCCACAGGTCTAGGTAGCAATCAGCCCCAGCATTTT.

The CDR3 reads CASSPGRDEQFF. As DNA, the CDR3 is TGTGCCAGCTCACCAGGGAGGGATGAGCAGTTCTTC. The genes are TRBV18 and TRBJ2-1; TRBD2 matches 7 bases. CDR3 size: 12 residues. V was pared by 2 bases and J by 8 bases, with 0 bases of the junction left unmatched. CDR1 is KGHSH and CDR2 is LQKENI in the germline V gene.

The rearrangement links TRBV29-1 to TRBJ1-2, with D hard to call. The CDR3 is 15 residues long. CDR1 SQVTM and CDR2 ANQGSEA come from the germline V gene. Trimming left V 0 bases short and J 11 bases short, with 22 bases between. The CDR3 region is CSVEEGGGGVPRYTF. The CDR3 DNA reads as TGCAGCGTTGAAGAAGGTGGAGGCGGCGTCCCGAGATACACCTTC.

This clone appeared once. This rearrangement joins TRBV10-3 to TRBJ2-5, with 9 bases aligning to TRBD1. The CDR3 spans 14 residues. With V trimmed by 8 bases and J by 4 bases, 8 bases remained unmatched. Germline-derived CDR1 and CDR2 are ENHRY and SYGVKD. CDR3 in amino acids: CAIGEGQGRETQYF. The CDR3 DNA reads TGTGCCATCGGCGAGGGACAGGGTAGAGAGACCCAGTACTTC.